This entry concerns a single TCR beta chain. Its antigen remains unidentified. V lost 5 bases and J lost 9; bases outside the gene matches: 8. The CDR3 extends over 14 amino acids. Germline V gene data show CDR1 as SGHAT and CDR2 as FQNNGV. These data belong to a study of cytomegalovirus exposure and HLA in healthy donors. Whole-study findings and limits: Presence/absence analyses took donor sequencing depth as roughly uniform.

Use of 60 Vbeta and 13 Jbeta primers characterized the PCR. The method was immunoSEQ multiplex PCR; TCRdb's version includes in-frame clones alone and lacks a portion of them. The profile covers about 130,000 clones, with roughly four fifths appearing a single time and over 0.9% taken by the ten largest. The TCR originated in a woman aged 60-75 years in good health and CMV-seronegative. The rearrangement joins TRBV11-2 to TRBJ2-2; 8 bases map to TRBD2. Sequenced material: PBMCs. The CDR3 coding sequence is TGTGCCAGCAGCGCCCAAGGCGGGGGGCGGGAGCTGTTTTTT. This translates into CASSAQGGGRELFF.